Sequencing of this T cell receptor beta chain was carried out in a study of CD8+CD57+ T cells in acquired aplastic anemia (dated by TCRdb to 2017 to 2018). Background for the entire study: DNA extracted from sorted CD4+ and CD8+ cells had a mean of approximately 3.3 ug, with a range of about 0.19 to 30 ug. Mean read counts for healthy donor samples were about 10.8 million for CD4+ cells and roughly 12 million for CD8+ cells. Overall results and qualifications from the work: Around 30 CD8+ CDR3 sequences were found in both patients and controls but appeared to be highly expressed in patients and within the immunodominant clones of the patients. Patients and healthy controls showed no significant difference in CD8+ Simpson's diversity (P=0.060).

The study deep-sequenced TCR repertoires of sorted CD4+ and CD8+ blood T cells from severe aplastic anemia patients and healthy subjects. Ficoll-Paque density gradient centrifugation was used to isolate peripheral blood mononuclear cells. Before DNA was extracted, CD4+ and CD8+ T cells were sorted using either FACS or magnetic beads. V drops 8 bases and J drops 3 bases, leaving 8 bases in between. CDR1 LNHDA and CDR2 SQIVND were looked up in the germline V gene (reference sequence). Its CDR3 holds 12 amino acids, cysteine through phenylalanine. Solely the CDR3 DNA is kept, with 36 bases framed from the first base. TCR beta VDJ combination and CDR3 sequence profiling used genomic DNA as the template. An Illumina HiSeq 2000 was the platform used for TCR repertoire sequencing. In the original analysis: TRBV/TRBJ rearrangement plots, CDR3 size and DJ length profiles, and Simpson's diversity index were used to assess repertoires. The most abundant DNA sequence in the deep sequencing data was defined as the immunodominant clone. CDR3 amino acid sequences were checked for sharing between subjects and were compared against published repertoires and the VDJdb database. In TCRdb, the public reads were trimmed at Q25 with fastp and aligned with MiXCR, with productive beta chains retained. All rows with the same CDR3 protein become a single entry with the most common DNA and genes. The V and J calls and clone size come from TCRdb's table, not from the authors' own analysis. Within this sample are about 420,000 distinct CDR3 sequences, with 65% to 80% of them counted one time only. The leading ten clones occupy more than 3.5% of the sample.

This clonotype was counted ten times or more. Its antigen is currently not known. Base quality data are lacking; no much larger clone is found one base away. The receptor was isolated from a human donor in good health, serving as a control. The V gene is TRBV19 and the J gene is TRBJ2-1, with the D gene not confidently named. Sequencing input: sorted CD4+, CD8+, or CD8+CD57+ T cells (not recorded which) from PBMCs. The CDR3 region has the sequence CASQISYNEQFF. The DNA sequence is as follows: TGTGCCAGTCAAATCAGCTACAATGAGCAGTTCTTC. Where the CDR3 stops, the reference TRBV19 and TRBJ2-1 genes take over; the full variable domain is DGGITQSPKYLFRKEGQNVTLSCEQNLNHDAMYWYRQDPGQGLRLIYYSQIVNDFQKGDIAEGYSVSREKKESFPLTVTSAQKNPTAFYLCASQISYNEQFFGPGTRLTVL.